This T cell receptor (beta chain) was sequenced during a study of blood T cells in healthy people across ages. Germline V CDR1 and CDR2: DFQATT, SNEGSKA (reference sequence). The CDR3 runs to 17 residues. Unmatched junction bases numbered 11, after V lost 6 bases and J lost 0 bases. Study-wide findings and caveats: It was the long-lived donors that had more naive CD4+ cells and higher diversity than aged donors.

Every sample gave at least 5 micrograms of total RNA when it was extracted. Through a sample-barcoded 5' primer and a J-beta primer mix, a second PCR was run for 7 to 11 cycles. One entry per CDR3 protein results from TCRdb running MiXCR on the 5' RACE reads. This table has hundreds of thousands of distinct CDR3 sequences, 35% to 50% appearing once. Remarks on this clonotype: As yet, its antigen is unknown.

The TCR originated in a man at least 80 years old in good health. Sequenced material: blood. The rearrangement joins TRBV20-1 to TRBJ1-5; 10 nucleotides match TRBD1. This CDR3 is CSAARTGGGYSNQPQHF. DNA of the CDR3: TGCAGTGCCGCCCGGACAGGGGGGGGATATAGCAATCAGCCCCAGCATTTT.